The following is a TCR beta chain sequence with its context. Germline CDR1 and CDR2: MGHRA and YSYEKL. The ends were cut back, 0 bases at V and 5 bases at J, with 19 bases in the middle. The CDR3 consists of 17 residues. Assay: immunoSEQ multiplex PCR; the TCRdb copy retains only in-frame clones and omits some. The sample contains approximately 12,000 clones, 90% of which appear only once. This entry comes from a study of OX40 agonist ivuxolimab in advanced cancers. This chain links TRBV4-1 with TRBJ1-2; possibly TRBD1 for D (5 bases). The sequence derives from an adult with an advanced solid tumor such as melanoma, head and neck, liver or kidney cancer. Here the sequenced sample was CD4+ or CD8+ T cells sorted from blood, taken in a trial of the OX40 agonist ivuxolimab. This CDR3 is CASSQDAWDVGRYGYTF. The DNA for the CDR3 is TGCGCCAGCAGCCAAGATGCTTGGGACGTTGGGCGTTATGGCTACACCTTC.